The source of this T cell receptor beta chain is a study of human T cells and chemical hapten exposure. Across the study: There were weekly diphenylcyclopropenone doses to the scalp for patients throughout the roughly 25-week study.

A single record per CDR3 protein comes from TCRdb applying MiXCR to the RACE reads. The sample carries about 350,000 distinct CDR3 sequences, under 6.5% recorded once. Specified time point: patch test 2, 6 weeks after DPC sensitization. Treatment here: therapeutic diphenylcyclopropenone sensitization with weekly scalp DPC. J lost 4 bases, V lost 5 bases, and 11 bases had no gene match. Germline CDR1 and CDR2: DFQATT and SNEGSKA (reference sequence). CDR3 length: 15 residues. The sample was whole blood, taken in connection with sensitization to the hapten diphenylcyclopropenone (DPC). This sequence originates from a woman aged 18 to 35 with alopecia areata. Some clones in this sample may be carry-over from other donors' samples. This chain connects TRBV20-1 to TRBJ2-7; TRBD2 matches 10 bases. In DNA form, the CDR3 reads TGCAGTGCTTGGAGGGGGACTAGCGCACTTTACGAGCAGTACTTC. Translation gives CSAWRGTSALYEQYF.